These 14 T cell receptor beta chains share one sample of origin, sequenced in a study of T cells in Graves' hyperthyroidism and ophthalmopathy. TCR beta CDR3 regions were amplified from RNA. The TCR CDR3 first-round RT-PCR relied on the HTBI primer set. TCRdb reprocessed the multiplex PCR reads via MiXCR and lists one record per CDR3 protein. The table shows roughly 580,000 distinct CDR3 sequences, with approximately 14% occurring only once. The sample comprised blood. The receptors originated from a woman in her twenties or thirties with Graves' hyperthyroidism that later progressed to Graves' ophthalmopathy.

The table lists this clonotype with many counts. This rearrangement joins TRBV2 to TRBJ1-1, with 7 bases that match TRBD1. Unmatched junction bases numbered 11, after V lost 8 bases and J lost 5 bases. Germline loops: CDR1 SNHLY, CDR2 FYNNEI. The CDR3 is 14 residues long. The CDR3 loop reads CASSEKGAWTEAFF. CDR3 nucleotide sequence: TGTGCCAGCTCTGAGAAGGGGGCTTGGACTGAAGCTTTCTTT.

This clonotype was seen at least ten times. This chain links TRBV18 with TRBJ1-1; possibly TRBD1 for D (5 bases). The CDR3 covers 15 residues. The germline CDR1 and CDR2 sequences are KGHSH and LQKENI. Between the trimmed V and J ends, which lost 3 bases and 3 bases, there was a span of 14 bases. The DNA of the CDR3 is TGTGCCAGCTCACCTAACAGGAAGGGCGACACTGAAGCTTTCTTT. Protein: CASSPNRKGDTEAFF.

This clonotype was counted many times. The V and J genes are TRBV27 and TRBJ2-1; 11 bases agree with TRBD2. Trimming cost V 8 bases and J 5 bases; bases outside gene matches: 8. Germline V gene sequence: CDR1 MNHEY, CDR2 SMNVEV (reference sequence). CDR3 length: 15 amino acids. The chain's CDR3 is CASGSGTSGNNEQFF. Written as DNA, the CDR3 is TGTGCCAGCGGCTCCGGGACTAGCGGAAACAATGAGCAGTTCTTC.

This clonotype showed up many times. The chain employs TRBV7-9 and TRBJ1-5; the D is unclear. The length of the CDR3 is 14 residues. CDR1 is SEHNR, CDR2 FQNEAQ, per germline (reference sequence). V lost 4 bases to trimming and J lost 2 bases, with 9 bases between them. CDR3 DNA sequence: TGTGCCAGCAGCTCGTCCGGGGGCAATCAGCCCCAGCATTTT. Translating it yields CASSSSGGNQPQHF.

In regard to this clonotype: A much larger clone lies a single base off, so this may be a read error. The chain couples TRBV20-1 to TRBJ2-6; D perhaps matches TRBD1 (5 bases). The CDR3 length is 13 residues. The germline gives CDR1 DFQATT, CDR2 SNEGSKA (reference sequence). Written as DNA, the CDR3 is TGCAGTGCTCCGGACACTGGGACCAACGTCCTGACTTTC. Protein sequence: CSAPDTGTNVLTF.

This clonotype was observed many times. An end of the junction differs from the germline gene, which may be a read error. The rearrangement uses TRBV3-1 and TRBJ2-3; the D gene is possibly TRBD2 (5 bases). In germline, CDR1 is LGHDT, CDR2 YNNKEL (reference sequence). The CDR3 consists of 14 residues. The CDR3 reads CASSQIASTDTQYF. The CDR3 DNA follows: TGTGCCAGCAGCCAAATCGCTAGCACCGATACGCAGTATTTT.

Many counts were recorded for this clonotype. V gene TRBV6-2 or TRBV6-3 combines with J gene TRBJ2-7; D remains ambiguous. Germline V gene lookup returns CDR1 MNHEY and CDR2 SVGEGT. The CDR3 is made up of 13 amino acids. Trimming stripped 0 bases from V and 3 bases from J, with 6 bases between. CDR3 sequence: CASSYSLNYEQYF. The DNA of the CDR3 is TGTGCCAGCAGTTACTCGCTAAACTACGAGCAGTACTTC.

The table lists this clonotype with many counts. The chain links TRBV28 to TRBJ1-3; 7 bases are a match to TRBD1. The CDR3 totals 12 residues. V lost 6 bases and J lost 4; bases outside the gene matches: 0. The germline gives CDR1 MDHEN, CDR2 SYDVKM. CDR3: CASRGQGNTIYF. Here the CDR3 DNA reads TGTGCCAGCAGGGGACAGGGAAACACCATATATTTT.

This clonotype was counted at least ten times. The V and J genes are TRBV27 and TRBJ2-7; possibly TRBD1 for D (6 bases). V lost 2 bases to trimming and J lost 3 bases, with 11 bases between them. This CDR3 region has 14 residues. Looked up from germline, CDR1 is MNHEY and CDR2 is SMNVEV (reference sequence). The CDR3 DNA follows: TGTGCCAGCAGTTTACCCGGACAGAACTACGAGCAGTACTTC. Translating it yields CASSLPGQNYEQYF.

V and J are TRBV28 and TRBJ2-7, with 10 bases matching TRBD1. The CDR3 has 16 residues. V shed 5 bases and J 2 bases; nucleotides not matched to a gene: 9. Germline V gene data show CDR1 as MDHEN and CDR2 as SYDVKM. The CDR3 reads CASSRPTGGNPYEQYF. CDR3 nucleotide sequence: TGTGCCAGCAGTCGACCGACAGGGGGCAACCCCTACGAGCAGTACTTC.

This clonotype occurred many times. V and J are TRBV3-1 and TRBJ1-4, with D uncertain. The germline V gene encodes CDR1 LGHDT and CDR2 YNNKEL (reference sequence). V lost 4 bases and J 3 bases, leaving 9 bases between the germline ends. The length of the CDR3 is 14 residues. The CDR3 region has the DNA TGTGCCAGCAGCCCAGAGCTCCCTAATGAAAAACTGTTTTTT. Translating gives CASSPELPNEKLFF.

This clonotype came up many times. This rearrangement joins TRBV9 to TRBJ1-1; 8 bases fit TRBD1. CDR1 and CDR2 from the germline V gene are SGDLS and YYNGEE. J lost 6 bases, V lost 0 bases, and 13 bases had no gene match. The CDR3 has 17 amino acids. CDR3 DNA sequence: TGTGCCAGCAGCGTAGTCGCGGCAGGGGGCCTCTCAGCTGAAGCTTTCTTT. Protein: CASSVVAAGGLSAEAFF.

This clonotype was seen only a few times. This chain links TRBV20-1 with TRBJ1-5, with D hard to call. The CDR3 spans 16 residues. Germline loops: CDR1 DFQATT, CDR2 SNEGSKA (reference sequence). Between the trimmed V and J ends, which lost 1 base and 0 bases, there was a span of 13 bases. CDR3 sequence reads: CSARVHQANSNQPQHF. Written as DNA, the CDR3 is TGCAGTGCTAGAGTACATCAGGCTAATAGCAATCAGCCCCAGCATTTT.

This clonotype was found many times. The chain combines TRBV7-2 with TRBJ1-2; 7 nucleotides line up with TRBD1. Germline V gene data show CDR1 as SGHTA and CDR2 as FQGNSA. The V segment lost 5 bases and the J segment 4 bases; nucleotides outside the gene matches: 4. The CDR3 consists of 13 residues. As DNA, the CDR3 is TGTGCCAGCAGCCGTCGGGACAGCTATGGCTACACCTTC. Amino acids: CASSRRDSYGYTF.